This T cell receptor beta chain was sequenced during a study of blood T cell repertoires in COVID-19. At the level of the study: The United States, Italy and Spain supplied acute and convalescent COVID-19 samples. From T cells, B-cell-depleted T cells, or PBMCs came the material, which was cDNA or gDNA.

Germline loops: CDR1 MNHEY, CDR2 SVGAGI. This CDR3 is 14 amino acids long. V was pared by 0 bases and J by 16 bases, with 19 bases between. Per the original data handling: Cell counts per sample came from amplifying reference gene primers. The method was immunoSEQ multiplex PCR; TCRdb's version includes in-frame clones alone and lacks a portion of them. V, J and clone size reflect that table, while D and trimming were determined from the DNA. This sample yields over 70,000 clones, of which approximately 86% are seen a single time; roughly a sixth belongs to the top ten. The chain couples TRBV6-5 to TRBJ2-4; D may be TRBD2 (6 bases). The source material was peripheral blood. This sequence originates from a human donor in a cohort sampled during active COVID-19. CDR3 sequence: CASSYSETRGTQYF. Here the CDR3 DNA reads TGTGCCAGCAGTTACTCGGAGACCCGAGGGACTCAATACTTC.